A selection of T cell receptor beta chains follows, all from one sample in a study of cytomegalovirus exposure and HLA in healthy donors. The table came from immunoSEQ multiplex PCR; TCRdb's copy has only in-frame clones and leaves some out. The table lists approximately 150,000 clones, around 74% of them singletons. The specimen sequenced was PBMCs. The receptors derive from a female donor in good health and CMV-seronegative. Each CDR3 is given with its conserved first and last residue. The D gene is left open where the match is weak. Clone size is not always given. Where it is, it says once, few, many or a class for expanded clones.

clone_size,j_call,d_call,v_call,cdr3_aa,cdr3_nt
-,TRBJ1-4,TRBD1,TRBV19,CASTARDSLNEKLFF,TGTGCCAGTACCGCCCGGGACAGCCTAAATGAAAAACTGTTTTTT
-,TRBJ2-5,TRBD1,TRBV5-8,CASSVGQGFQETQYF,TGTGCCAGCAGCGTTGGACAGGGGTTCCAAGAGACCCAGTACTTC
-,TRBJ2-1,TRBD1,TRBV11-3,CASSERQGPYNEQFF,TGTGCCAGCAGCGAGCGACAGGGACCCTACAATGAGCAGTTCTTC
-,TRBJ1-6,-,TRBV6-5,CASGDGVWGALHF,TGTGCCAGCGGGGACGGGGTTTGGGGGGCCCTCCACTTT
-,TRBJ2-2,-,TRBV30,CAWSGGITGELFF,TGTGCCTGGAGTGGAGGGATCACCGGGGAGCTGTTTTTT
-,TRBJ2-2,-,TRBV6-5,CASTPGQNTGELFF,TGTGCCAGCACCCCGGGACAGAACACCGGGGAGCTGTTTTTT
-,TRBJ2-2,-,TRBV4-1,CASSQDPEVSAGELFF,TGCGCCAGCAGCCAAGATCCGGAGGTTAGTGCCGGGGAGCTGTTTTTT
-,TRBJ2-1,TRBD2,TRBV4-2,CASSQGTGGGAYNEQFF,TGTGCCAGCAGCCAGGGGACGGGCGGGGGGGCCTACAATGAGCAGTTCTTC
-,TRBJ2-2,-,TRBV6-5,CASSEGLSGELFF,TGTGCCAGCAGTGAAGGACTGTCCGGGGAGCTGTTTTTT
-,TRBJ2-2,-,TRBV4-1,CASSPQGRYTGELFF,TGCGCCAGCAGCCCCCAGGGCAGATACACCGGGGAGCTGTTTTTT
-,TRBJ2-3,TRBD1,TRBV4-3,CASGQGAGGTQYF,TGCGCCAGCGGCCAGGGAGCAGGGGGTACGCAGTATTTT
once,TRBJ1-5,-,TRBV18,CASSPTTEYSNQPQHF,TGTGCCAGCTCCCCGACTACAGAGTATAGCAATCAGCCCCAGCATTTT
-,TRBJ2-5,-,TRBV28,CASSLYLEETQYF,TGTGCCAGCAGTTTATACTTAGAAGAGACCCAGTACTTC
-,TRBJ2-4,TRBD2,TRBV19,CASSGFLAENNIQYF,TGTGCCAGTAGTGGGTTCCTAGCGGAAAATAACATTCAGTACTTC
-,TRBJ2-2,TRBD2,TRBV7-9,CASSSGLVASGELFF,TGTGCCAGCAGTTCTGGACTAGTTGCATCCGGGGAGCTGTTTTTT
-,TRBJ1-4,-,TRBV6-5,CASSYRGAINEKLFF,TGTGCCAGCAGTTACCGGGGGGCGATTAATGAAAAACTGTTTTTT
-,TRBJ2-7,TRBD2,TRBV7-8,CASSLVASGPYEQYF,TGTGCCAGCAGCTTAGTCGCTAGCGGACCCTACGAGCAGTACTTC
-,TRBJ1-2,TRBD1,TRBV30,CAWSVYGQGANGYTF,TGTGCCTGGAGTGTATACGGACAGGGGGCAAATGGCTACACCTTC
-,TRBJ2-7,-,TRBV28,CASGGRPEQYF,TGTGCCAGCGGAGGAAGGCCCGAGCAGTACTTC
-,TRBJ2-2,-,TRBV19,CASSTRGGWNTGELFF,TGTGCCAGTAGTACTAGAGGCGGTTGGAACACCGGGGAGCTGTTTTTT
few,TRBJ2-6,TRBD2,TRBV4-3,CASSQAWGGGANVLTF,TGCGCCAGCAGCCAAGCCTGGGGGGGAGGGGCCAACGTCCTGACTTTC
-,TRBJ2-7,-,TRBV19,CASSMTGAGEQYF,TGTGCCAGTAGTATGACAGGAGCAGGCGAGCAGTACTTC
-,TRBJ2-5,TRBD2,TRBV11-1,CASSPGTSGRGLRQETQYF,TGTGCCAGCAGCCCAGGGACTAGCGGGAGGGGCCTTCGACAAGAGACCCAGTACTTC
-,TRBJ1-1,-,TRBV7-2,CASSLQGINTEAFF,TGTGCCAGCAGCTTGCAGGGTATAAACACTGAAGCTTTCTTT
-,TRBJ1-4,-,TRBV6-5,CASSSDFYEKLFF,TGTGCCAGCAGTTCTGACTTCTATGAAAAACTGTTTTTT
-,TRBJ1-1,-,TRBV20-1,CSASRQAEAFF,TGCAGTGCTAGTAGACAGGCCGAAGCTTTCTTT
few,TRBJ2-3,-,TRBV7-2,CASSLGWSSTDTQYF,TGTGCCAGCAGCTTAGGATGGTCCAGTACAGATACGCAGTATTTT
-,TRBJ2-3,-,TRBV9,CASSVAPLSGVGTDTQYF,TGTGCCAGCAGCGTAGCTCCCCTCTCAGGGGTTGGGACAGATACGCAGTATTTT
-,TRBJ1-2,TRBD1,TRBV13,CASSTRQGRDGYTF,TGTGCCAGCAGCACCCGACAGGGCCGAGATGGCTACACCTTC
few,TRBJ1-4,-,TRBV4-2,CASSQAIGRANEKLFF,TGTGCCAGCAGCCAGGCGATCGGGAGAGCTAATGAAAAACTGTTTTTT
-,TRBJ2-1,TRBD1,TRBV30,CAWMAGGYNEQFF,TGTGCCTGGATGGCAGGGGGTTACAATGAGCAGTTCTTC